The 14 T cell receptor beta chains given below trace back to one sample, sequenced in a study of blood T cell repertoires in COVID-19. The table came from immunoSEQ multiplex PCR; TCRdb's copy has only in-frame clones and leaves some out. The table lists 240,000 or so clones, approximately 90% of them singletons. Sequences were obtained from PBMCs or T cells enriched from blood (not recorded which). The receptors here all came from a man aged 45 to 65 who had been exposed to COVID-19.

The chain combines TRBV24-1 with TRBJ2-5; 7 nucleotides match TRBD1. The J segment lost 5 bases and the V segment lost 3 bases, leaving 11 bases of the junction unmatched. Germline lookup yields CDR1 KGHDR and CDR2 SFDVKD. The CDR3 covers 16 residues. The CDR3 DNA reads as TGTGCCACCAGTGATATCAACAGGGGAGAGCAGGAGACCCAGTACTTC. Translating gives CATSDINRGEQETQYF.

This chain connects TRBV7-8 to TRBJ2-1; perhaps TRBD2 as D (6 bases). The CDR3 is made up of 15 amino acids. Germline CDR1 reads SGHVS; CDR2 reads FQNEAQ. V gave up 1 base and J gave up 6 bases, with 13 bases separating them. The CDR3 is CASSLGGLLSNEQFF. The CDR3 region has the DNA TGTGCCAGCAGCTTAGGCGGACTACTATCCAATGAGCAGTTCTTC.

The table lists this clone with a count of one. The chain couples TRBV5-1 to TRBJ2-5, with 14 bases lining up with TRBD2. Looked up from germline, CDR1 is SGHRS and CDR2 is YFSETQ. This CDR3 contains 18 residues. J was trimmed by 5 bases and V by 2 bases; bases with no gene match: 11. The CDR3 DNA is TGCGCCAGCAGCTTTTTCCAGGGACTAGCGGGGGTTGGCGAGACCCAGTACTTC. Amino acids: CASSFFQGLAGVGETQYF.

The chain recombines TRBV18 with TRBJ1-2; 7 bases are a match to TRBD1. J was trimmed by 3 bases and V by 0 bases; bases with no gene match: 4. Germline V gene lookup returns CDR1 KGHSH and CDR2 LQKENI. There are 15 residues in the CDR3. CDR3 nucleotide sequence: TGTGCCAGCTCACCACCGAGAGGGGGCGACTATGGCTACACCTTC. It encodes CASSPPRGGDYGYTF.

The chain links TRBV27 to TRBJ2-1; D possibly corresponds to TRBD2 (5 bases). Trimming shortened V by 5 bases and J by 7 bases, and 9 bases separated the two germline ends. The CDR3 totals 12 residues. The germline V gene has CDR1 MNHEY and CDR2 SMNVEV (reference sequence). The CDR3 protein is CASSGRGNEQFF. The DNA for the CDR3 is TGTGCCAGCAGTGGACGAGGGAATGAGCAGTTCTTC.

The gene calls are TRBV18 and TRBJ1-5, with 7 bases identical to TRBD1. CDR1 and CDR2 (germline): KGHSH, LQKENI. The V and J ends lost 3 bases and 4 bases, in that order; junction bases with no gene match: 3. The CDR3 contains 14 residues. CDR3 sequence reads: CASSPTGLNQPQHF. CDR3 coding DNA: TGTGCCAGCTCACCGACAGGGCTTAATCAGCCCCAGCATTTT.

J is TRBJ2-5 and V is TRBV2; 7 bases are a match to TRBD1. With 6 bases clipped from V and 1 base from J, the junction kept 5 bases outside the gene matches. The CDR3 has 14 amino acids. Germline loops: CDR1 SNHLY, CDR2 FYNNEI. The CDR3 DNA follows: TGTGCCAGCAGAAAGGGACAGACCCAAGAGACCCAGTACTTC. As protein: CASRKGQTQETQYF.

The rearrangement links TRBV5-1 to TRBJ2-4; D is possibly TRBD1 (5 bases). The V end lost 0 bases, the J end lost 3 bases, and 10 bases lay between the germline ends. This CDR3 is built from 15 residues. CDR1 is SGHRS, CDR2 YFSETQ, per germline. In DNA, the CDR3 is TGCGCCAGCAGCTTGGGGCAGGGCGGCAAAAACATTCAGTACTTC. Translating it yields CASSLGQGGKNIQYF.

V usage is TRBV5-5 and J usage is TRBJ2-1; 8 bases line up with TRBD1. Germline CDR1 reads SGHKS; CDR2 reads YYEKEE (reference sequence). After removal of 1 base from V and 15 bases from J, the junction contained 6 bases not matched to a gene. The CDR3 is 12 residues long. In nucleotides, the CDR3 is TGTGCCAGCAGCTTGTTCGACAGGGGCACGTTCTTC. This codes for CASSLFDRGTFF.

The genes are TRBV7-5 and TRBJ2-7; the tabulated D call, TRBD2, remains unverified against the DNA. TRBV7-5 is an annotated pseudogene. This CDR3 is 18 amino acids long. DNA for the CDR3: TGTGCCAGAAGTTCCGGGACTAGCGGGGGTAGTAGCTCCTACGAGCAGTACTTC. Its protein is CARSSGTSGGSSSYEQYF.

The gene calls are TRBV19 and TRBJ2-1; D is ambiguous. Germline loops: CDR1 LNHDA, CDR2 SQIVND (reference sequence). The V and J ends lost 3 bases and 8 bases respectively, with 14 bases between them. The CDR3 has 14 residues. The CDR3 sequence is CASSMTTKRDEQFF. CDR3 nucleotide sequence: TGTGCCAGTAGTATGACCACAAAACGGGATGAGCAGTTCTTC.

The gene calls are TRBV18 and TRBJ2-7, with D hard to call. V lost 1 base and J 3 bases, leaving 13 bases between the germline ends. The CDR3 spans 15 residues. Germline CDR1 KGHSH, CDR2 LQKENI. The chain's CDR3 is CASSPRSRGDYEQYF. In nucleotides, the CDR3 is TGTGCCAGCTCACCACGATCCAGAGGAGACTACGAGCAGTACTTC. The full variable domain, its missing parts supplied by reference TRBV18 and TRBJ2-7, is NAGVMQNPRHLVRRRGQEARLRCSPMKGHSHVYWYRQLPEEGLKFMVYLQKENIIDESGMPKERFSAEFPKEGPSILRIQQVVRGDSAAYFCASSPRSRGDYEQYFGPGTRLTVT.

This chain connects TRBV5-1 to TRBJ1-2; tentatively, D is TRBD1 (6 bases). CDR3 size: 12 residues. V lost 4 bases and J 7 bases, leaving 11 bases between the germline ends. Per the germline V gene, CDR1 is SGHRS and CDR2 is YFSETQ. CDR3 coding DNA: TGCGCCAGCAGCCAACAGGGCGTTGGCTACACCTTC. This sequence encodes CASSQQGVGYTF.

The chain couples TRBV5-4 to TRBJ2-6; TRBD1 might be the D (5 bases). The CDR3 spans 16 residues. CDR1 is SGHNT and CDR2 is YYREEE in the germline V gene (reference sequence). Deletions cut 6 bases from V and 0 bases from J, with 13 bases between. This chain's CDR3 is CASTLRQHSGANVLTF. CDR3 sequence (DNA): TGTGCCAGCACCCTTCGACAGCACTCTGGGGCCAACGTCCTGACTTTC.